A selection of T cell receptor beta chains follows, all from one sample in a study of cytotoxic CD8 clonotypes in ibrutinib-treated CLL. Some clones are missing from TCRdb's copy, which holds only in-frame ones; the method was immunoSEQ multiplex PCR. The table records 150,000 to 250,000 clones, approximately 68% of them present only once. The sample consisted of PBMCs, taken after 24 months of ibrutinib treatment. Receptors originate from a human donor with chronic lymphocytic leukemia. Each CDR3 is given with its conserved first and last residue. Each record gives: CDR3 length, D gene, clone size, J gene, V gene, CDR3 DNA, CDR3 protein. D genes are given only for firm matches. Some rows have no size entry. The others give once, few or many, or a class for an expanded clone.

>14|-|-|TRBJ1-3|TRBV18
TGTGCCAGCTCACCACGCGAAAACGGGAACACCATATATTTT
CASSPRENGNTIYF
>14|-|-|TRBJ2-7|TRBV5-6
TGTGCCAGCACCACCGACCAGGGCTCCTACGAGCAGTACTTC
CASTTDQGSYEQYF
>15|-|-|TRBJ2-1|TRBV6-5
TGTGCCAGCCACAGGGGGGGACTGGCGTACAATGAGCAGTTCTTC
CASHRGGLAYNEQFF
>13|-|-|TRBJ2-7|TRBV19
TGTGCCAGTAGTATAGATCCGGGGAATCAGCAGTACTTC
CASSIDPGNQQYF
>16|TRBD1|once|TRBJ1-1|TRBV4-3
TGCGCCAGCAGCCCGAGGACAGGGAACCTTGACACTGAAGCTTTCTTT
CASSPRTGNLDTEAFF
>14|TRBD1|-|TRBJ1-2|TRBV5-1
TGCGCCAGCAGCCTGGGACAGGCTTTCCATGGCTACACCTTC
CASSLGQAFHGYTF
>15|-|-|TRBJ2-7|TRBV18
TGTGCCAGCTCATCGGGTTCCCCGGGAGCCGACGAGCAGTACTTC
CASSSGSPGADEQYF
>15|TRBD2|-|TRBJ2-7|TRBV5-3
TGTGCCAGAAGCTGGGGGACTAGCGGAACCTACGAGCAGTACTTC
CARSWGTSGTYEQYF
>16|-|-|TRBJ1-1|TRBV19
TGTGCCAGTAGTTGGAGGCCTTCTGGGGCGAACACTGAAGCTTTCTTT
CASSWRPSGANTEAFF
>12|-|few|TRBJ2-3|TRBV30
TGTGCCAGTGAGGAGGGCACAGATACGCAGTATTTT
CASEEGTDTQYF
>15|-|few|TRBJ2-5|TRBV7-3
TGTGCCAGCAGCTTACACCTCGGGGGGCCGGAGACCCAGTACTTC
CASSLHLGGPETQYF
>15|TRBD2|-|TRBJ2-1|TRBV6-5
TGTGCCAGCAGACCCGCGGGAGGGACCTACAATGAGCAGTTCTTC
CASRPAGGTYNEQFF
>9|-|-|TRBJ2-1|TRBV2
TGTGCCAGCGGGCGAGAGCAGTTCTTC
CASGREQFF
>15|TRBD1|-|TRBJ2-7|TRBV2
TGTGCCAGCAGCGGTTCCGGGACAGTATCCTACGAGCAGTACTTC
CASSGSGTVSYEQYF
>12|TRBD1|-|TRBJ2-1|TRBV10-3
TGTGCCAGCGGACAGGGGGTAAGAGAGCAGTTCTTC
CASGQGVREQFF
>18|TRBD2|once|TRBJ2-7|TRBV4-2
TGTGCCAGCAGCCAAGATTTCATAACTAGCGGGAAATCCTACGAGCAGTACTTC
CASSQDFITSGKSYEQYF
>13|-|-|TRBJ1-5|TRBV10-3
TGTGCCATCAACGAGGAACACCAACAGCCCCAGCATTTT
CAINEEHQQPQHF
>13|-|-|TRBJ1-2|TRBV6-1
TGTGCCAGCAGTGAATTTAAGAGGTATGGCTACACCTTC
CASSEFKRYGYTF
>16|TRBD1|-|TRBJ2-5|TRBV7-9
TGTGCCAGCAGCTCCCCGGGACAGGAAAAACAAGAGACCCAGTACTTC
CASSSPGQEKQETQYF
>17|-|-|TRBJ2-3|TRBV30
TGTGCCTGGTACAGAATGGACCGCCGACCTAGCACAGATACGCAGTATTTT
CAWYRMDRRPSTDTQYF
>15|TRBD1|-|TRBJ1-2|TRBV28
TGTGCCAGCAGTTTCCTAATACAGGGGGTCTATGGCTACACCTTC
CASSFLIQGVYGYTF
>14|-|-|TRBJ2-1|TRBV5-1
TGCGCCAGCAGCTTAACAGCAGCCTACAATGAGCAGTTCTTC
CASSLTAAYNEQFF
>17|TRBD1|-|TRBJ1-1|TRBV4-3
TGCGCCAGCAGCCAAGAGGTACAGGGGTGGGAGAACACTGAAGCTTTCTTT
CASSQEVQGWENTEAFF
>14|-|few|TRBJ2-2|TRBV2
TGTGCCAGCAGTGAATTTTTGGATACCGGGGAGCTGTTTTTT
CASSEFLDTGELFF
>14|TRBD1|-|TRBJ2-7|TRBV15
TGTGCCACCAGCAGACCGGGACAGGGCTACGAGCAGTACTTC
CATSRPGQGYEQYF
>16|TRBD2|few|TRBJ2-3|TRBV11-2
TGTGCCAGCAGCCCCAGACTAGCGCGTTCCACAGATACGCAGTATTTT
CASSPRLARSTDTQYF
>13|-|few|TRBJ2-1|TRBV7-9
TGTGCCAGCAACGCGGGACGTTACAATGAGCAGTTCTTC
CASNAGRYNEQFF
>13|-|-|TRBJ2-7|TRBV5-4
TGTGCCAGCAGCACACAGAGCGCCGACGAGCAGTACTTC
CASSTQSADEQYF
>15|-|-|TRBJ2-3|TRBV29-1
TGCAGCGTTTCGGCGGGGAGTTTGTCCACAGATACGCAGTATTTT
CSVSAGSLSTDTQYF
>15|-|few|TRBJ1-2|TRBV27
TGTGCCAGCACCAACGAAGCAGGTCTAGTGGGGGGCTACACCTTC
CASTNEAGLVGGYTF
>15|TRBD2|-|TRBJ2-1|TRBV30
TGTGCCTGGAGTACCTTAGCGGGATCCTACAATGAGCAGTTCTTC
CAWSTLAGSYNEQFF
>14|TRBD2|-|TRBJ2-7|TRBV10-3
TGTGCCATCAGTGTCGGGACTACGACCTACGAGCAGTACTTC
CAISVGTTTYEQYF
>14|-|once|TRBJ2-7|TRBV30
TGTGCCTGGAGTGTTGGCGGGAAGGTCTACGAGCAGTACTTC
CAWSVGGKVYEQYF
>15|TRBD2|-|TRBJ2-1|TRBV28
TGTGCCAGCAGTACGAGCGGGAGGGACTACAATGAGCAGTTCTTC
CASSTSGRDYNEQFF
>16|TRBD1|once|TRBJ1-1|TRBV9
TGTGCCAGCAGCCCCACAGGGGGCCGGATGAACACTGAAGCTTTCTTT
CASSPTGGRMNTEAFF
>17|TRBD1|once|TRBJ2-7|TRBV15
TGTGCCACCAGCAGTGAGGGCGTCCGGACAGGGCTGGACGAGCAGTACTTC
CATSSEGVRTGLDEQYF
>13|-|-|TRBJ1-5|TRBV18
TGTGCCAGCTCATCGGACAGAAATCAGCCCCAGCATTTT
CASSSDRNQPQHF
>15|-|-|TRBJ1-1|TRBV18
TGTGCCAGCTCTAGCTTGGTTGCTGCGAACACTGAAGCTTTCTTT
CASSSLVAANTEAFF
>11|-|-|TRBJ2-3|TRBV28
TGTGCCAGCAGTTTAGAGGATACGCAGTATTTT
CASSLEDTQYF
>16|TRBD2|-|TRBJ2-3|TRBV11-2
TGTGCCAGCAGCTTAGTAATAGCGGGAACTTCAGATACGCAGTATTTT
CASSLVIAGTSDTQYF
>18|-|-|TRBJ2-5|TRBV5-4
TGTGCCAGCAGCTTGGTCGGGGTTTTGGTTCGTTCTCCAGAGACCCAGTACTTC
CASSLVGVLVRSPETQYF
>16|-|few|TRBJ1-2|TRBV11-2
TGTGCCAGCAGCCCTCACCCGGACCGACGAGTCGCGGGCTACACCTTC
CASSPHPDRRVAGYTF
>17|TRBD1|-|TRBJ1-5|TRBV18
TGTGCCAGCTCACCAGGTATTGGGACAGGGGGCCATCAGCCCCAGCATTTT
CASSPGIGTGGHQPQHF
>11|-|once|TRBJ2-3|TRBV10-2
TGCGCCAGCAGTGTCTTGGATACGCAGTATTTT
CASSVLDTQYF
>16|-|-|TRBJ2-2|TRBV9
TGTGCCAGCAGCGTAGTTGCTTTTCCGAACACCGGGGAGCTGTTTTTT
CASSVVAFPNTGELFF